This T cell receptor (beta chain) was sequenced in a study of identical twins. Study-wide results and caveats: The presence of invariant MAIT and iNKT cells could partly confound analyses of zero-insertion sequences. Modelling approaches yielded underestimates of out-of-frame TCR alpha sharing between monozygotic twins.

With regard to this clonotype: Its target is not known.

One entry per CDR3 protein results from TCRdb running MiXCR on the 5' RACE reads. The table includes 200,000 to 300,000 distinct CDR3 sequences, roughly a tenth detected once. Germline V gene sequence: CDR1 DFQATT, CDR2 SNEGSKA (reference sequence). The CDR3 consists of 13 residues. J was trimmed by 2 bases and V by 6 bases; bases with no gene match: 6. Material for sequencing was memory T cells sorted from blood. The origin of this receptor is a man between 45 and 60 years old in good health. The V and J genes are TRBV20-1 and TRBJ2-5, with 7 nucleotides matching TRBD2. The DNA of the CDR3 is TGCAGTGCCCTCCCTAGCGGTCAAGAGACCCAGTACTTC. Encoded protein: CSALPSGQETQYF.